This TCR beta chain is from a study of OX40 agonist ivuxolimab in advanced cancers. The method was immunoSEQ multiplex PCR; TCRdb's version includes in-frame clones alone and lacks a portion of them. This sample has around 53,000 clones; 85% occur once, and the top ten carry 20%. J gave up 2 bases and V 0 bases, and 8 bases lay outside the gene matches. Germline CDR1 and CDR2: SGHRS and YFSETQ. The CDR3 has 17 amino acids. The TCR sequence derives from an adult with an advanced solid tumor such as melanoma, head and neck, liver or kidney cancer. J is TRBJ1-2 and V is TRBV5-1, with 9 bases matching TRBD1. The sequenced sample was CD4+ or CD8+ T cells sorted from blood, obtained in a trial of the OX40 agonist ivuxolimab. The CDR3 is CASSLDQQGARNYGYTF. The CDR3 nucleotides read TGCGCCAGCAGCTTGGACCAACAGGGGGCGCGGAACTATGGCTACACCTTC. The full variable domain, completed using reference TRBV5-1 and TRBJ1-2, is KAGVTQTPRYLIKTRGQQVTLSCSPISGHRSVSWYQQTPGQGLQFLFEYFSETQRNKGNFPGRFSGRQFSNSRSEMNVSTLELGDSALYLCASSLDQQGARNYGYTFGSGTRLTVV.